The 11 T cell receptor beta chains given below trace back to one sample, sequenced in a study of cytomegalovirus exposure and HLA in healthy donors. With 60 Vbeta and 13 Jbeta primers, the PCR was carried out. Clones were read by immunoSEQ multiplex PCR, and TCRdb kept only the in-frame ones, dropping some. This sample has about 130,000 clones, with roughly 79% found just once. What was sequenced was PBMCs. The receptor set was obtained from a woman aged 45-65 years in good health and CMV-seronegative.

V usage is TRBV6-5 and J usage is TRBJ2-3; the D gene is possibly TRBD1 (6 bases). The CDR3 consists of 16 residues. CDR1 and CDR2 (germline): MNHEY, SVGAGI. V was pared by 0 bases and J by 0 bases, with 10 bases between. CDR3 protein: CASSYSGAPSTDTQYF. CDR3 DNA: TGTGCCAGCAGTTACTCGGGGGCCCCTAGCACAGATACGCAGTATTTT.

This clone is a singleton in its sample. CDR3 region: CASSREQGSGTQYF. The CDR3 bases are TGTGCCAGCTCACGAGAACAGGGGAGTGGTACGCAGTATTTT. This chain links TRBV18 with TRBJ2-3, with TRBD1 matching 7 bases. This CDR3 spans 14 amino acids. Germline V gives CDR1 KGHSH, CDR2 LQKENI. J gave up 8 bases and V 4 bases, and 9 bases lay outside the gene matches. Looking up the rest from reference TRBV18 and TRBJ2-3 gives the full variable domain: NAGVMQNPRHLVRRRGQEARLRCSPMKGHSHVYWYRQLPEEGLKFMVYLQKENIIDESGMPKERFSAEFPKEGPSILRIQQVVRGDSAAYFCASSREQGSGTQYFGPGTRLTVL.

In nucleotides, the CDR3 is TGCGCCAGCAGCCAAGAGTTAGCGGGAGCCCCCACAGATACGCAGTATTTT. Protein product: CASSQELAGAPTDTQYF. V and J are TRBV4-3 and TRBJ2-3, with TRBD2 matching 9 bases. This CDR3 contains 17 residues. With V trimmed by 0 bases and J by 2 bases, 6 bases remained unmatched. Germline CDR1 is LGHNA and CDR2 is YSLEER.

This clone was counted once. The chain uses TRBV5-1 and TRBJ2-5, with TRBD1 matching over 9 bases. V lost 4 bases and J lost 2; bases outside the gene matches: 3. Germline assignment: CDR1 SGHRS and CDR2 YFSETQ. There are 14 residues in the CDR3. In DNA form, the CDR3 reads TGCGCCAGCAGCCTGGGGACAGGGCAAGAGACCCAGTACTTC. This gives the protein CASSLGTGQETQYF.

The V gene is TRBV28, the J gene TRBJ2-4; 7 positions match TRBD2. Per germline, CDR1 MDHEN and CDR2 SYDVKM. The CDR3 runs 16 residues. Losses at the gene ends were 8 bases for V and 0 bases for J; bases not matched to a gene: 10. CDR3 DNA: TGTGCCAGCGGCATTGGGGGGGTTTCAGCCAAAAACATTCAGTACTTC. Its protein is CASGIGGVSAKNIQYF.

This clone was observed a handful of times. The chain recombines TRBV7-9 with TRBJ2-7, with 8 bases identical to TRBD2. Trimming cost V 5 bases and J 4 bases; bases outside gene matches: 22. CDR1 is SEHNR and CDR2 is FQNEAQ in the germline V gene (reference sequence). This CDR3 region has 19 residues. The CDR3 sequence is CASSPPLGRWLAGGYEQYF. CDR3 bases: TGTGCCAGCAGCCCCCCCCTCGGCCGTTGGCTAGCGGGCGGATACGAGCAGTACTTC.

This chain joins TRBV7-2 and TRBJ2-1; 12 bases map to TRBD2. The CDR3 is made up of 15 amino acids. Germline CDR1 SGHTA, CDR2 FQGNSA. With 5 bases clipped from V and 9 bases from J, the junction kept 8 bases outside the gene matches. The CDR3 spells CASSPLAGGQREQFF. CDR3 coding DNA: TGTGCCAGCAGCCCTCTAGCGGGAGGGCAGCGTGAGCAGTTCTTC.

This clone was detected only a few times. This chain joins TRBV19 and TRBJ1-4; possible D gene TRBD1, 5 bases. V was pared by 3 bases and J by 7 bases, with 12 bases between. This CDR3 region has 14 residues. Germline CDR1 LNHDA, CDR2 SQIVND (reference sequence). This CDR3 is CASSMQGLFEKLFF. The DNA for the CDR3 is TGTGCCAGTAGTATGCAGGGTTTATTTGAAAAACTGTTTTTT.

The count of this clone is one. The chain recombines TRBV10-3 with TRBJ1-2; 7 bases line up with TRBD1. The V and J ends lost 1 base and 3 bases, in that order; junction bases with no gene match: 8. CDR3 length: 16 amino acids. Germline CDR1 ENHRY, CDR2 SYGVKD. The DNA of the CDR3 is TGTGCCATCAGTGAGTACATAGGGACAGCAGACTATGGCTACACCTTC. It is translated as CAISEYIGTADYGYTF.

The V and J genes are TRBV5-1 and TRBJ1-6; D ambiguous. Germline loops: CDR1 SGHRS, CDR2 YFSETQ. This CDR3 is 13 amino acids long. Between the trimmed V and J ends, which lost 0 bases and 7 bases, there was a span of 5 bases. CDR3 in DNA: TGCGCCAGCAGCTTGGACGGGAATTCACCCCTCCACTTT. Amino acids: CASSLDGNSPLHF.

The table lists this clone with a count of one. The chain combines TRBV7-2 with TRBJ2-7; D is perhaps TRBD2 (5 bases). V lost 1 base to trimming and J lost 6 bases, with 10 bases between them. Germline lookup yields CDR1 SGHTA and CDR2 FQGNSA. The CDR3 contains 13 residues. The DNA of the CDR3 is TGTGCCAGCAGCTTAGGGGTAGCGTCCGAGCAGTACGTC. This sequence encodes CASSLGVASEQYV.